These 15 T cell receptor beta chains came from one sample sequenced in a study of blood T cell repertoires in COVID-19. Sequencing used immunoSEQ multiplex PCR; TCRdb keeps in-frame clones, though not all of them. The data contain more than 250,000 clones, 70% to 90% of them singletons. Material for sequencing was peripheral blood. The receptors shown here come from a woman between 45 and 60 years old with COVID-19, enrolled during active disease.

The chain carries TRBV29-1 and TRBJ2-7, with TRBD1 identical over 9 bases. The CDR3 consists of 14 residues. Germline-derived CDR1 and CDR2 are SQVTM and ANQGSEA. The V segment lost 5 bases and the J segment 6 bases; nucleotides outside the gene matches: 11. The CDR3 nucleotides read TGCAGCGTTCGACGGGGAACAGGGGGCACCGAGCAGTACTTC. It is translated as CSVRRGTGGTEQYF.

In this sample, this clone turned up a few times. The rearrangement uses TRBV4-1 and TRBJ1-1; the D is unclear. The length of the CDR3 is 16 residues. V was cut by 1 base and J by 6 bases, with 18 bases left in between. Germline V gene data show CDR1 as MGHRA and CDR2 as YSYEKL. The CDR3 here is CASSQVLVTGGSEAFF. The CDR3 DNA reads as TGCGCCAGCAGCCAAGTCCTCGTGACGGGAGGTTCTGAAGCTTTCTTT.

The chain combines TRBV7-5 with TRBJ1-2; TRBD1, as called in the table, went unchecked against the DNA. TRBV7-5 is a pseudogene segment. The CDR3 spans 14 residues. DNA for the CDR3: TGTGCCAGAAGCTTGAAGACAGATTACTATGGCTACACCTTC. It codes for CARSLKTDYYGYTF.

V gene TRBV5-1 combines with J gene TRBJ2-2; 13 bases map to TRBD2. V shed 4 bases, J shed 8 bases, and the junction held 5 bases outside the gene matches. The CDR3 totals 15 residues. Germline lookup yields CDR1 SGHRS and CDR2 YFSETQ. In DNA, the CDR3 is TGCGCCAGCAGCGCCGGGACTAGCGGGATAGGGGAGCTGTTTTTT. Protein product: CASSAGTSGIGELFF.

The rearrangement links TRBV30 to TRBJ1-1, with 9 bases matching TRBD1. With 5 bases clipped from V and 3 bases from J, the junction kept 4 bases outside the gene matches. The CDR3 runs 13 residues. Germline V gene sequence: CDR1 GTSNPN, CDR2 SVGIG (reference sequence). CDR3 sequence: CAWGTGKDTEAFF. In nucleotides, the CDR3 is TGTGCCTGGGGGACAGGGAAAGACACTGAAGCTTTCTTT.

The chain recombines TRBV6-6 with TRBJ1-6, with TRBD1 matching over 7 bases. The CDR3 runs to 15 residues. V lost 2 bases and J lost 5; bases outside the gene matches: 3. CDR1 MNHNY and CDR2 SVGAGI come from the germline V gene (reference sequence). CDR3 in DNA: TGTGCCAGCAGTTACAGTCAGGGGGATAATTCACCCCTCCACTTT. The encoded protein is CASSYSQGDNSPLHF.

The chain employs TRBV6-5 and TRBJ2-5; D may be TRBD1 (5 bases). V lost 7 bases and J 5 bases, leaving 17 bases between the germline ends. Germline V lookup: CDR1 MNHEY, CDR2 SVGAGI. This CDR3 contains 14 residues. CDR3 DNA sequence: TGTGCCAGCACCGCCAGGGTGCCGGCCGAGACCCAGTACTTC. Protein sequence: CASTARVPAETQYF.

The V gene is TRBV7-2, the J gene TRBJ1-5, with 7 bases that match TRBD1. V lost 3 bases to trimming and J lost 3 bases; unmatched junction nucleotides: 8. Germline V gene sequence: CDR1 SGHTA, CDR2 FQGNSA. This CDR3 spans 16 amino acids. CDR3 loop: CASSLETGHINQPQHF. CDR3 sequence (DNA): TGTGCCAGCAGCTTGGAGACAGGGCACATCAATCAGCCCCAGCATTTT.

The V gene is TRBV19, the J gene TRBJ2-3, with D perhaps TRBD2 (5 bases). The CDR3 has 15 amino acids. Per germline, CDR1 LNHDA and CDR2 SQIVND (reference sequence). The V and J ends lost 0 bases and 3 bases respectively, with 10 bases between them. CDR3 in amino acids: CASSIDHGGTDTQYF. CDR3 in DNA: TGTGCCAGTAGTATAGATCATGGAGGTACAGATACGCAGTATTTT.

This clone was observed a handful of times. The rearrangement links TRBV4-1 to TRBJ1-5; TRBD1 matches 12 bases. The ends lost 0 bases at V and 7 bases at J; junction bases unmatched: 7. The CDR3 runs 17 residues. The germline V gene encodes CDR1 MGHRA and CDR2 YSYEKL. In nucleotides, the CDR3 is TGCGCCAGCAGCCAAGAACCGGGACAGGGGGCCGAACAGCCCCAGCATTTT. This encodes CASSQEPGQGAEQPQHF.

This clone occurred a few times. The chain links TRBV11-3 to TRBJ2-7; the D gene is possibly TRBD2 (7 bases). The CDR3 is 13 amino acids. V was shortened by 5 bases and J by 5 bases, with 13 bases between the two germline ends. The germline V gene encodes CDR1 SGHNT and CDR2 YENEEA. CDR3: CASSGRGGDEQYF. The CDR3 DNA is TGTGCCAGCAGCGGGAGGGGGGGAGACGAGCAGTACTTC.

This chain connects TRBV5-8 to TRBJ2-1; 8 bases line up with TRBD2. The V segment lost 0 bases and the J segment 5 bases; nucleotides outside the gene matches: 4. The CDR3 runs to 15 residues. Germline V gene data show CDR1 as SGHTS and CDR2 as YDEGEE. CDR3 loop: CASSLEGLGNNEQFF. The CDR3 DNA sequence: TGTGCCAGCAGCTTGGAGGGACTAGGGAACAATGAGCAGTTCTTC.

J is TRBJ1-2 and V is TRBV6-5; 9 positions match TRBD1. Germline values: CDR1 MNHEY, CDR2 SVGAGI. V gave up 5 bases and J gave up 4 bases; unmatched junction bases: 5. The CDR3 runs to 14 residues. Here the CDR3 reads CASSKGQGGYGYTF. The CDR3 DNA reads TGTGCCAGCAGTAAGGGACAGGGAGGCTATGGCTACACCTTC.

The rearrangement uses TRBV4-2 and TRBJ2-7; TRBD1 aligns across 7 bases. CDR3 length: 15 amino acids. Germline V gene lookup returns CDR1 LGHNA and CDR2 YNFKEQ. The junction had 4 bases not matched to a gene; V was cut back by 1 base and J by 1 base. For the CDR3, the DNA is TGTGCCAGCAGCCAAGTTGGGACAGAGTCCTACGAGCAGTACTTC. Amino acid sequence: CASSQVGTESYEQYF.

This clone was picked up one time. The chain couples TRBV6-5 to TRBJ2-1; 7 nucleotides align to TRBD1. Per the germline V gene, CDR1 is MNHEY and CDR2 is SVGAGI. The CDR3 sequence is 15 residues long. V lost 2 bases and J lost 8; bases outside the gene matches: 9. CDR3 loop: CASSYVDRVYHEQFF. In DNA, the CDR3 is TGTGCCAGCAGTTACGTAGACAGGGTATACCATGAGCAGTTCTTC.